This entry concerns a single T cell receptor beta chain. What it binds is unknown. The data belong to a study of T cells after posttransplantation cyclophosphamide. Study outcomes and limitations: Blood and skin or GI T cell repertoires showed limited TRB overlap.

Germline CDR1 SGHNT, CDR2 YENEEA. This CDR3 contains 15 residues. Trimming took off 1 base at V and 4 bases at J, with 14 bases between the two ends. Here immunoSEQ multiplex PCR was the method, and the copy in TCRdb shows in-frame clones only, minus some. The sample holds tens of thousands of clones, about 86% seen once. Specimen: PBMCs. The V gene is TRBV11-3, the J gene TRBJ2-7; tentative D call: TRBD2 (5 bases). The source of this sequence is a man younger than 45 with a blood cancer, CMV-positive, and with a related stem cell donor. CDR3 loop: CASSLARKTMYEQYF. The CDR3 nucleotides read TGTGCCAGCAGCTTAGCTCGGAAGACTATGTACGAGCAGTACTTC.